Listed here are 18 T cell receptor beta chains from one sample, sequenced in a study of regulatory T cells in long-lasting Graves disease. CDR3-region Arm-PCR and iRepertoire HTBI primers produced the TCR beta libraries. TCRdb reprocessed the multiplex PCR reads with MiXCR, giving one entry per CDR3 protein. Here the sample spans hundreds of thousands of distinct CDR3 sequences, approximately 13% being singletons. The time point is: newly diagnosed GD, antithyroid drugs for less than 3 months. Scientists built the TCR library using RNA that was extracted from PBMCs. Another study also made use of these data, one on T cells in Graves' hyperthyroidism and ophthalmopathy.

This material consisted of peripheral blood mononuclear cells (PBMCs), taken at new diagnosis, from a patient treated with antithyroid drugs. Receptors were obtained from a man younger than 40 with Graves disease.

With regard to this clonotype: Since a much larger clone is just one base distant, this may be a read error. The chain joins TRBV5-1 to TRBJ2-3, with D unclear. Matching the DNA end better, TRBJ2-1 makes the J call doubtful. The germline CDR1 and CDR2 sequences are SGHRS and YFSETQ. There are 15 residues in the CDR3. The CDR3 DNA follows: TGCGCCAGCAGCTTAGACTTACCTCCTGGGAATGAGCAGTTCTTC. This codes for CASSLDLPPGNEQFF.

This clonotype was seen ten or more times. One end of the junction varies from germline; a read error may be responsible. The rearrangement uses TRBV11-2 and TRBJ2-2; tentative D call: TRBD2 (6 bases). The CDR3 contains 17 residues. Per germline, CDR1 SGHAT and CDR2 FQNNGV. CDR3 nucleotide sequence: TGTGCCAGCACCTTAAACGGCGGGGAGCGGCACACCGGGGAGCTGTTTTTT. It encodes CASTLNGGERHTGELFF.

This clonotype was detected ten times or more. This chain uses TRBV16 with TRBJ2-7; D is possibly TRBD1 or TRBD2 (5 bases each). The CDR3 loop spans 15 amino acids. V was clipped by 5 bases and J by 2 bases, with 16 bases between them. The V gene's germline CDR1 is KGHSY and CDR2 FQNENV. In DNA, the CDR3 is TGTGCCAGCAGCGCACGCACTAGGGGTACCTACGAGCAGTACTTC. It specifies CASSARTRGTYEQYF.

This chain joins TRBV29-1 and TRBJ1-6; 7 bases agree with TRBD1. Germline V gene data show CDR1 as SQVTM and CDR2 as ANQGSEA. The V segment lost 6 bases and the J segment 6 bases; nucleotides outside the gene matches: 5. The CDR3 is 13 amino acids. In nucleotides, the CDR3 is TGCAGCGTCGCCGGGGACAGTAATTCACCCCTCCACTTT. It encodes CSVAGDSNSPLHF.

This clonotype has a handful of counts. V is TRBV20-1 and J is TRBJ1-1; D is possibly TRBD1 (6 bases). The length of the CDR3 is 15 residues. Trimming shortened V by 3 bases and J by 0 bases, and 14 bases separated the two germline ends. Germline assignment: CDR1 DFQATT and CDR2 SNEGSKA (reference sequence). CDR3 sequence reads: CSASLAGDMNTEAFF. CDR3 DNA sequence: TGCAGTGCTAGTCTGGCAGGGGATATGAACACTGAAGCTTTCTTT.

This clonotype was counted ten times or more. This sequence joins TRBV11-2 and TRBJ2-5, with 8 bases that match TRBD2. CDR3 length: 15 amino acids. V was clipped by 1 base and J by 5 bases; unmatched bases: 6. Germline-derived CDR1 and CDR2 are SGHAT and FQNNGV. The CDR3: CASSLGAGVWETQYF. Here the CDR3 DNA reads TGTGCCAGCAGCTTAGGAGCGGGAGTGTGGGAGACCCAGTACTTC.

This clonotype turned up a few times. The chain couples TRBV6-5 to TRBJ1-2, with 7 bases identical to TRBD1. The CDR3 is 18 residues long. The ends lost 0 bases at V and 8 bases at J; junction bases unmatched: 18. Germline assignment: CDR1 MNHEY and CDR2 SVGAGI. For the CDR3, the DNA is TGTGCCAGCAGTTACTCTGGGACAGTTCAAGGTGCGAGAGCGGGCTACACCTTC. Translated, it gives CASSYSGTVQGARAGYTF.

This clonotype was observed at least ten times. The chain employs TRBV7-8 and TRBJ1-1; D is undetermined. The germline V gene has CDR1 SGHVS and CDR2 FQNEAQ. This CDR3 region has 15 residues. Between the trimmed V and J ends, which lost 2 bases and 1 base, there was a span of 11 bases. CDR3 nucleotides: TGTGCCAGCAGCTTATCCCCGGCCCCGAACACTGAAGCTTTCTTT. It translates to CASSLSPAPNTEAFF.

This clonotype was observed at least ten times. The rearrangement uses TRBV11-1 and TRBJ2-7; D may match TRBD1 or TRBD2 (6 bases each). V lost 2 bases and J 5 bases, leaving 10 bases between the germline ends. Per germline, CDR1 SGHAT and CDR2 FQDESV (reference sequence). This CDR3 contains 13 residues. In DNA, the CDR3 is TGTGCCAGCAGCTTAAACGGGGGCAACGAGCAGTACTTC. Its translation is CASSLNGGNEQYF.

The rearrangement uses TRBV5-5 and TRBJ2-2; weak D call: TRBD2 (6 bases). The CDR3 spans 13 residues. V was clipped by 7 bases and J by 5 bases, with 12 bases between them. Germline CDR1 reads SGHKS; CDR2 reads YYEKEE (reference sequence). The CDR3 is CASAGLLTGELFF. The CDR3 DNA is TGTGCCAGCGCGGGGTTGTTAACCGGGGAGCTGTTTTTT.

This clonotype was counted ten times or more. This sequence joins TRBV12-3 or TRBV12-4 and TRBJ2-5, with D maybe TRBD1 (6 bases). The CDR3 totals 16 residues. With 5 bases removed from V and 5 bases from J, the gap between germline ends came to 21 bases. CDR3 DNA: TGTGCCAGCAGTCCGGACCAGGACAGAGACCGGGAGACCCAGTACTTC. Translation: CASSPDQDRDRETQYF.

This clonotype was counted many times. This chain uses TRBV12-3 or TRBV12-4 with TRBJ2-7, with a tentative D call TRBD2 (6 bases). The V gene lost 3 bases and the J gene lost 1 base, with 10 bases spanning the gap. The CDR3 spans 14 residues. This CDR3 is CASSLESGSYEQYF. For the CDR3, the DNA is TGTGCCAGCAGTTTGGAGAGCGGGTCCTACGAGCAGTACTTC.

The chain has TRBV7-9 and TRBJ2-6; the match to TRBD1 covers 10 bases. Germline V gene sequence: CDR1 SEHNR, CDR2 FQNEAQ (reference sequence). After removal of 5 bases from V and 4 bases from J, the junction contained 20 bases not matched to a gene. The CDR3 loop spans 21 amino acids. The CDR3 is CASSPMGQGLLIGKGANVLTF. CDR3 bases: TGTGCCAGCAGCCCCATGGGACAGGGGCTCCTGATTGGGAAGGGGGCCAACGTCCTGACTTTC. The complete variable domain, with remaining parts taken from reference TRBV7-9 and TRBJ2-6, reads DTGVSQNPRHKITKRGQNVTFRCDPISEHNRLYWYRQTLGQGPEFLTYFQNEAQLEKSRLLSDRFSAERPKGSFSTLEIQRTEQGDSAMYLCASSPMGQGLLIGKGANVLTFGAGSRLTVL.

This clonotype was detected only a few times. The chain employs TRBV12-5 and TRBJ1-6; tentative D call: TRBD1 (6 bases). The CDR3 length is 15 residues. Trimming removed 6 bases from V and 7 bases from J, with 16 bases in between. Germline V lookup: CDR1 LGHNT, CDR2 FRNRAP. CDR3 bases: TGTGCTAGTGGCCTTCGGACAGATGACAATTCACCCCTCCACTTT. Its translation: CASGLRTDDNSPLHF.

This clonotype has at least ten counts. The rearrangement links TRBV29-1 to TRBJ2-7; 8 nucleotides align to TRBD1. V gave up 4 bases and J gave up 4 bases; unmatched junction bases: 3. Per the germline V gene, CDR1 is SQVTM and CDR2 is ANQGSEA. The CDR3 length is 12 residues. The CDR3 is CSVAQGAYEQYF. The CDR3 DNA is TGCAGCGTTGCCCAGGGGGCTTACGAGCAGTACTTC.

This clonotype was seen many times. CDR3: CSAGAGQDTEAFF. CDR3 coding DNA: TGCAGTGCTGGTGCGGGACAGGACACTGAAGCTTTCTTT. The J gene is TRBJ1-1, the V gene TRBV20-1; 8 nucleotides line up with TRBD1. Germline CDR1 reads DFQATT; CDR2 reads SNEGSKA (reference sequence). V lost 5 bases, J lost 3 bases, and 5 bases stayed unmatched. This CDR3 has 13 residues.

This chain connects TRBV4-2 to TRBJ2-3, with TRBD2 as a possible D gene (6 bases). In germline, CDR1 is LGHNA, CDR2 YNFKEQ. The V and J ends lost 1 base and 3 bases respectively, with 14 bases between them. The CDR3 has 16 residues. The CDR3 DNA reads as TGTGCCAGCAGCCAAGCGTTGGCGGGATTAACAGATACGCAGTATTTT. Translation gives CASSQALAGLTDTQYF.

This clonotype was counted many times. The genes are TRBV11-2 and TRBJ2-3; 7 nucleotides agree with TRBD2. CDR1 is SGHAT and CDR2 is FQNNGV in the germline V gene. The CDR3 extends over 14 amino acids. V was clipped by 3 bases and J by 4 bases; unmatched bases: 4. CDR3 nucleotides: TGTGCCAGCAGCTTTGGACTAGTCCCAGATACGCAGTATTTT. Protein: CASSFGLVPDTQYF. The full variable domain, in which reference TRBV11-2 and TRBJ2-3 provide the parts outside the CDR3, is EAGVAQSPRYKIIEKRQSVAFWCNPISGHATLYWYQQILGQGPKLLIQFQNNGVVDDSQLPKDRFSAERLKGVDSTLKIQPAKLEDSAVYLCASSFGLVPDTQYFGPGTRLTVL.